Listed below are T cell receptor beta chains from one sample, sequenced in a study of response to subunit inactivated influenza vaccine. Each CDR3 protein gets one entry after TCRdb re-called the RT-PCR reads with MiXCR. This sample yields over 300,000 distinct CDR3 sequences, of which roughly a fifth are seen a single time; roughly a tenth belongs to the top ten. The source material was PBMCs from blood, sampled about 20 months after vaccination. The receptors were gathered from a man aged 50 to 69 who received an inactivated influenza vaccine. Both conserved end residues are part of each CDR3. The order of the fields is J gene, clone size, D gene, V gene, CDR3 DNA, CDR3 protein. A D gene is named only where the DNA matches it firmly. The size entry is marked missing in some rows and otherwise reads once, few, many or a size class.

TRBJ1-2 few - TRBV7-2 TGTGCCAGCTGCTTAGTCCCCGTCATGGGCTATGGCTACACCTTC CASCLVPVMGYGYTF
TRBJ1-1 - - TRBV5-6 TGTGCCAGCAGCGCACCAGGACTTAAGGGGACTGAAGCTTTCTTT CASSAPGLKGTEAFF
TRBJ1-4 few TRBD1 TRBV20-1 TGCAGTGCGTTCCGGGACAGCGAAAAACTGTTTTTT CSAFRDSEKLFF
TRBJ2-4 - TRBD2 TRBV28 TGTGCCAGCAGTTTATCTGGGACTAGGTTAGCCAAAAACATTCAGTACTTC CASSLSGTRLAKNIQYF
TRBJ2-7 many TRBD1 TRBV10-3 TGTGCCATCAGCTGGGGACAGGGTAACGAGCAGTACTTC CAISWGQGNEQYF
TRBJ1-5 - - TRBV18 TGTGCCAGCTCACCATTCACCTCCCAAGGGCAGCCCCAGCATTTT CASSPFTSQGQPQHF
TRBJ2-7 few - TRBV12-3/TRBV12-4 TGTGCCAGCGGAATTACAGGGTCCTACGAGCAGTACTTC CASGITGSYEQYF
TRBJ1-1 - - TRBV3-1 TGTGCCAGCAGCCAAGAGCGACGGAGGAACACTGAAGCTTTCTTT CASSQERRRNTEAFF
TRBJ1-1 - - TRBV5-1 TGCGCCAGCAGCTTGCAGGGGACTCGGGGAACTGAAGCTTTCTTT CASSLQGTRGTEAFF
TRBJ2-7 - TRBD2 TRBV4-3 TGCGCCAGCAGCCGCGAAACTAGCGGAATCTACGAGCAGTACTTC CASSRETSGIYEQYF
TRBJ2-3 few TRBD2 TRBV7-3 TGTGCCAGCAGCGAGGGGACTAATACAGATACGCAGTATTTT CASSEGTNTDTQYF
TRBJ2-2 few - TRBV20-1 TGCAGTGCTCCTCGGGTGCGGGGCACCGGGGAGCTGTTTTTT CSAPRVRGTGELFF
TRBJ2-3 - - TRBV4-1 TGCGCCAGCAGCCAAGGGCTAGGGCAGGGCACGCAGTATTTT CASSQGLGQGTQYF
TRBJ1-6 few - TRBV20-1 TGCAGTGGAGCAGAACCACCTGGTTCACCCCTCCACTTT CSGAEPPGSPLHF
TRBJ1-2 few TRBD1 TRBV20-1 TGCAGTGCTAGAGTTTCATCTCAGGGGGCAATCTACTATGGCTACACCTTC CSARVSSQGAIYYGYTF
TRBJ1-5 many - TRBV20-1 TGCAGTGCTAGAGATAGACAGCTCACCCAAAGCAATCAGCCCCAGCATTTT CSARDRQLTQSNQPQHF
TRBJ1-2 - - TRBV4-1 TGCGCCAGCAGCCAAGACAGAAAAACGGGTGGCTACACCTTC CASSQDRKTGGYTF
TRBJ1-5 few - TRBV19 TGTGCCAGTAGTTGGAGGACGAATCAGCCCCAGCATTTT CASSWRTNQPQHF
TRBJ2-2 few - TRBV6-5 TGTGCCAGCAGTTACTCGAACGGGGCGCATTCCGGGGAGCTGTTTTTT CASSYSNGAHSGELFF
TRBJ2-1 - - TRBV2 TGTGCCAGCAGTGATTCGTGGTCTGCCTACAATGAGCAGTTCTTC CASSDSWSAYNEQFF
TRBJ2-2 - TRBD1 TRBV19 TGTGCCAGTAGTATAGCGGGACAGACCAACACCGGGGAGCTGTTTTTT CASSIAGQTNTGELFF
TRBJ2-3 - TRBD2 TRBV27 TGTGCCAGCAGTCCAAAACTAGCGGGTCAAAGAGGTACGCAGTATTTT CASSPKLAGQRGTQYF
TRBJ2-2 - - TRBV3-1 TGTGCCAGCAGCCAAGGACTATTCGGGGAGCTGTTTTTT CASSQGLFGELFF
TRBJ2-7 few - TRBV10-3 TGTGCCATCAGCCTGGACAGTAAGTACGAGCAGTACTTC CAISLDSKYEQYF
TRBJ2-2 few TRBD2 TRBV11-2 TGTGCCAGCAGCTCCCGGACTAGCGGGGTGTTCGGGGAGCTGTTTTTT CASSSRTSGVFGELFF
TRBJ2-1 - TRBD2 TRBV12-3/TRBV12-4 TGTGCCAGCAGGCCTAGCGGAAGGAGCTCCTACAATGAGCAGTTCTTC CASRPSGRSSYNEQFF
TRBJ2-7 - - TRBV20-1 TGCAGTGCTAGAACGGGACCTCGGAACGAGCAGTACTTC CSARTGPRNEQYF
TRBJ1-2 - TRBD1 TRBV20-1 TGCAGTGCTAGAGATGGAGGACAGGACTGGAGCTATGGCTACACCTTC CSARDGGQDWSYGYTF
TRBJ1-3 many - TRBV4-1 TGCGCCAGCAGCCAAGCTGGCTCTGGAAACACCATATATTTT CASSQAGSGNTIYF
TRBJ2-3 - - TRBV12-3/TRBV12-4 TGTGCCAGCAGTTTTATGGGAGATACGCAGTATTTT CASSFMGDTQYF
TRBJ1-6 many - TRBV6-1 TGTGCCAGCAGTCTGGACCCCACCAATTCACCCCTCCACTTT CASSLDPTNSPLHF
TRBJ2-2 few TRBD1 TRBV10-3 TGTGCCATAACCGACAGGGTAGAGACCGGGGAGCTGTTTTTT CAITDRVETGELFF
TRBJ1-3 few TRBD1 TRBV29-1 TGCAGCGTTGACGACAGGGGGACTGGAAACACCATATATTTT CSVDDRGTGNTIYF